This is a list of T cell receptor beta chains from one sample in a study of CD8 T cells in Susac syndrome. TCRdb re-called the immunoSEQ multiplex PCR reads through MiXCR, storing one row per CDR3 protein. The table records more than 100,000 distinct CDR3 sequences, nearly 95% of them present only once. The sequencing sample was made of CD4+ T cells from PBMCs. Every receptor here comes from a human donor in good health. The CDR3 runs from the conserved cysteine through the conserved F or W. The D gene is left open where the match is weak. Not every row has a clone size; where given, it reads once, few, many or a size class.

j_call,v_call,clone_size,d_call,cdr3_aa,cdr3_nt
TRBJ2-2,TRBV4-1,.,.,CASSQDPTGTVNGELFF,TGCGCCAGCAGCCAAGACCCTACAGGGACTGTTAACGGGGAGCTGTTTTTT
TRBJ1-1,TRBV18,.,.,CASSPSQGPNTEAFF,TGTGCCAGCTCACCCTCCCAGGGGCCGAACACTGAAGCTTTCTTT
TRBJ2-2,TRBV6-5,.,TRBD2,CASSGLAGTGELFF,TGTGCCAGCAGCGGACTAGCGGGCACCGGGGAGCTGTTTTTT
TRBJ2-7,TRBV29-1,.,.,CSVEGQRTYEQYF,TGCAGCGTTGAAGGTCAGCGTACCTACGAGCAGTACTTC
TRBJ2-3,TRBV7-2,.,TRBD2,CASSLAAGGGADTQYF,TGTGCCAGCAGCTTAGCAGCCGGGGGGGGTGCAGATACGCAGTATTTT
TRBJ2-1,TRBV15,.,.,CATSREVNEQFF,TGTGCCACCAGCAGAGAAGTGAATGAGCAGTTCTTC
TRBJ1-2,TRBV6-5,once,.,CASSYSDRGLAGYTF,TGTGCCAGCAGTTACTCGGACAGAGGGCTTGCTGGCTACACCTTC
TRBJ2-1,TRBV12-3/TRBV12-4,.,.,CASSLWLSNNEQFF,TGTGCCAGCAGTTTATGGCTTAGTAACAATGAGCAGTTCTTC
TRBJ1-3,TRBV27,.,.,CASQPQQGNTIYF,TGTGCCAGCCAGCCCCAACAGGGAAACACCATATATTTT
TRBJ2-5,TRBV2,once,TRBD1,CASSTGQGVSETQYF,TGTGCCAGCAGTACTGGACAGGGGGTGTCGGAGACCCAGTACTTC
TRBJ2-7,TRBV30,.,.,CAWALGPGSSYEQYF,TGTGCCTGGGCCCTTGGGCCAGGGAGTTCCTACGAGCAGTACTTC
TRBJ2-5,TRBV3-1,once,.,CASSQFGAPYF,TGTGCCAGCAGCCAATTCGGGGCACCGTACTTC
TRBJ2-7,TRBV7-2,.,TRBD2,CASSRTSGRSEQYF,TGTGCCAGCAGCAGGACTAGCGGGAGGAGCGAGCAGTACTTC
TRBJ2-1,TRBV5-4,.,.,CASDSSGGQGTEQFF,TGTGCCAGCGACTCGTCGGGGGGTCAGGGGACGGAGCAGTTCTTC
TRBJ1-1,TRBV7-9,once,.,CASSTNRYAGNTEAFF,TGTGCCAGCAGCACGAACAGGTACGCGGGGAACACTGAAGCTTTCTTT
TRBJ2-7,TRBV6-5,.,TRBD2,CASSYSRVAGGPYEQYF,TGTGCCAGCAGTTACTCGAGGGTAGCGGGAGGACCTTACGAGCAGTACTTC
TRBJ1-1,TRBV4-1,.,.,CASSQSAVQANTEAFF,TGCGCCAGCAGCCAAAGCGCGGTGCAGGCGAACACTGAAGCTTTCTTT
TRBJ1-5,TRBV28,.,TRBD1,CASRPGTVSNQPQHF,TGTGCCAGCAGGCCCGGGACAGTGAGCAATCAGCCCCAGCATTTT
TRBJ1-2,TRBV29-1,.,.,CSVEQAGYTF,TGCAGCGTTGAACAAGCTGGCTACACCTTC
TRBJ2-2,TRBV12-3/TRBV12-4,.,.,CASSRRDSYTGELFF,TGTGCCAGCAGTCGCAGGGATTCCTACACCGGGGAGCTGTTTTTT
TRBJ1-2,TRBV18,once,TRBD1,CASSPSTGSHYGYTF,TGTGCCAGCTCACCCTCGACAGGGTCTCACTATGGCTACACCTTC
TRBJ1-1,TRBV3-1,.,.,CASSLSAMLVNTEAFF,TGTGCCAGCAGCCTATCCGCCATGCTGGTGAACACTGAAGCTTTCTTT
TRBJ2-2,TRBV20-1,once,.,CSAIPGTNTGELFF,TGCAGTGCTATCCCCGGGACAAACACCGGGGAGCTGTTTTTT
TRBJ2-4,TRBV24-1,.,.,CATSEGDWMYF,TGTGCCACCAGTGAGGGGGACTGGATGTACTTC
TRBJ2-7,TRBV19,.,TRBD1,CATNKGQGPYEQYF,TGTGCCACTAACAAGGGACAGGGCCCCTACGAGCAGTACTTC
TRBJ2-7,TRBV25-1,.,.,CASSPDRLYEQYF,TGTGCCAGCAGTCCGGACAGACTCTACGAGCAGTACTTC
TRBJ2-5,TRBV6-1,.,.,CASSRAPLQETQYF,TGTGCCAGCAGTAGGGCCCCACTCCAAGAGACCCAGTACTTC
TRBJ2-1,TRBV28,.,TRBD1,CAGKETGAGDNEQFF,TGTGCCGGAAAAGAAACAGGGGCAGGGGACAATGAGCAGTTCTTC
TRBJ2-5,TRBV5-6,.,.,CASSLAKGLRQETQYF,TGTGCCAGCAGCTTGGCGAAGGGGTTGCGGCAAGAGACCCAGTACTTC
TRBJ2-1,TRBV3-1,.,TRBD1,CASSLSGGTIEQFF,TGTGCCAGCAGCCTTTCAGGGGGTACGATTGAGCAGTTCTTC
TRBJ1-1,TRBV3-1,.,TRBD1,CASSPRTGGRTEAFF,TGTGCCAGCAGCCCCCGGACAGGGGGCAGGACTGAAGCTTTCTTT
TRBJ2-4,TRBV3-1,.,.,CASTLGPGQGGSKNIQYF,TGTGCCAGCACTCTTGGGCCCGGACAGGGAGGGTCCAAAAACATTCAGTACTTC
TRBJ2-7,TRBV28,.,TRBD2,CASSPSWTSVYEQYF,TGTGCCAGCAGTCCCTCGTGGACTAGCGTTTACGAGCAGTACTTC
TRBJ1-2,TRBV10-3,.,TRBD1,CAISPGQEGGYTF,TGTGCCATCAGCCCGGGACAGGAGGGGGGCTACACCTTC
TRBJ2-7,TRBV20-1,.,TRBD1,CSASRDRALYEQYF,TGCAGTGCTAGTCGGGACAGGGCTCTCTACGAGCAGTACTTC
TRBJ2-7,TRBV6-2/TRBV6-3,.,.,CASSSGLKPHEQYF,TGTGCCAGCAGTTCGGGACTTAAGCCCCACGAGCAGTACTTC
TRBJ2-7,TRBV5-1,.,TRBD1,CASSLVTGAYEQYF,TGCGCCAGCAGCTTGGTGACAGGGGCCTACGAGCAGTACTTC
TRBJ1-2,TRBV12-3/TRBV12-4,.,TRBD1,CASSRQGGKNYGYTF,TGTGCCAGCAGCCGACAGGGGGGGAAGAACTATGGCTACACCTTC
TRBJ1-2,TRBV3-1,.,.,CASRMDSGGYTF,TGTGCCAGCAGAATGGACAGCGGAGGCTACACCTTC
TRBJ2-1,TRBV29-1,.,TRBD1,CSVDRDRSYNEQFF,TGCAGCGTTGACAGGGACAGATCCTACAATGAGCAGTTCTTC
TRBJ1-2,TRBV7-9,.,.,CASSLVEYGYTF,TGTGCCAGCAGCTTAGTCGAGTATGGCTACACCTTC
TRBJ2-7,TRBV12-3/TRBV12-4,.,TRBD2,CASSLAGTRSYEQYF,TGTGCCAGCAGTTTAGCCGGGACTAGATCCTACGAGCAGTACTTC
TRBJ2-7,TRBV19,once,.,CASSGPGPSEQYF,TGTGCCAGTAGTGGACCCGGGCCGTCCGAGCAGTACTTC
TRBJ2-6,TRBV27,.,.,CASSLSGTGANVLTF,TGTGCCAGCAGTTTATCAGGGACTGGGGCCAACGTCCTGACTTTC
TRBJ1-1,TRBV10-2,.,.,CASSESVAANTEAFF,TGCGCCAGCAGTGAGTCCGTTGCGGCGAACACTGAAGCTTTCTTT
TRBJ2-1,TRBV28,.,.,CASSGSLGEQFF,TGTGCCAGCAGTGGATCCCTAGGCGAGCAGTTCTTC
TRBJ2-4,TRBV3-1,.,TRBD2,CASRGSGKGIQYF,TGTGCCAGCAGGGGTAGCGGGAAGGGCATTCAGTACTTC
TRBJ1-5,TRBV29-1,once,.,CSVAESNQPQHF,TGCAGCGTAGCTGAGAGCAATCAGCCCCAGCATTTT
TRBJ2-3,TRBV28,.,TRBD2,CASSLPLRGSGATDTQYF,TGTGCCAGCAGTTTACCCCTTCGCGGGAGTGGCGCCACAGATACGCAGTATTTT
TRBJ1-1,TRBV3-1,.,.,CASSLSGRGTEAFF,TGTGCCAGCAGCCTGAGTGGACGTGGTACTGAAGCTTTCTTT